A selection of T cell receptor beta chains follows, all from one sample in a study of blood T cell repertoires in COVID-19. Profiled with immunoSEQ multiplex PCR; TCRdb holds only in-frame clones, not every one. Of approximately 260,000 clones listed, around 83% are singletons. Material: peripheral blood. The receptor set was obtained from a woman aged 60-75 years with active or convalescent COVID-19. The conserved cysteine and the conserved F or W are not part of the CDR3 here. The order of the fields is CDR3 length, J gene, V gene, CDR3 protein.

16,TRBJ2-7,TRBV6-2/TRBV6-3,ASSYPRVGRGLSYEQY
13,TRBJ2-2,TRBV5-1,ASSNDRVNTGELF
15,TRBJ2-1,TRBV7-2,ASSLFSPRAGGNEQF
11,TRBJ1-1,TRBV11-3,ASSSGGGAEAF
12,TRBJ2-7,TRBV6-5,ASSYNRVSYEQY
12,TRBJ1-1,TRBV27,ASSWGQGWTEAF
14,TRBJ2-1,TRBV14,ASSQLTSGPYNEQF
10,TRBJ1-2,TRBV28,ASSPTGYGYT
15,TRBJ2-6,TRBV7-2,ASSPRNQNSGANVLT
14,TRBJ1-4,TRBV18,ASSPMIQGANEKLF
9,TRBJ1-2,TRBV19,ASRSGIGYT
10,TRBJ1-2,TRBV12-3/TRBV12-4,ASQQGFYGYT
10,TRBJ2-7,TRBV7-5,ARSFPGDEQY
12,TRBJ1-1,TRBV7-9,ASSLAGGTTEAF
12,TRBJ1-3,TRBV27,ASRTGGSGNTIY
13,TRBJ2-7,TRBV18,ASSPGAEASYEQY
19,TRBJ1-5,TRBV6-2/TRBV6-3,ASSYSGSKGSGRESSQPQH
14,TRBJ2-6,TRBV7-3,ASTPGGSSGANVLT
12,TRBJ2-5,TRBV5-4,ASSRGGNQETQY
10,TRBJ1-2,TRBV18,ASSGQHYGYT
10,TRBJ2-7,TRBV29-1,SVGWGEYEQY
12,TRBJ2-1,TRBV30,AWSVLRLAAEQF
15,TRBJ2-3,TRBV7-9,ASSLGSAGGRTDTQY
11,TRBJ2-1,TRBV15,ATSPSPYNEQF
11,TRBJ1-2,TRBV20-1,SASRQGSYGYT
12,TRBJ1-3,TRBV6-5,ASSCGQGAVEIG
14,TRBJ1-1,TRBV18,ASSRGQGALSTEAF
13,TRBJ2-3,TRBV7-8,ASRLAGAATDTQY
11,TRBJ1-2,TRBV7-2,ASSVQGLYGYT
12,TRBJ1-1,TRBV5-1,ASSFSQVNTEAF
11,TRBJ2-3,TRBV3-1/TRBV3-2,ASSQGGTDTQY
13,TRBJ2-5,TRBV7-8,ASSLGGGGQETQY
11,TRBJ1-1,TRBV6-5,ASSYIENTEAF